Each of the 30 T cell receptor beta chains below was sequenced from the same sample in a study of blood T cell repertoires in COVID-19 (dated by TCRdb to 2018 to 2020). Preparation of the library involved the immunoSEQ multiplex PCR assay. TCRdb stores this immuneACCESS table with in-frame sequences only. Part of the clones is absent; in the studies checked, under half of the shortfall reflects unresolved V genes, and no reason is known for the rest. In this sample the table shows some 78,000 clones, roughly nine tenths of which occur a single time. The leading ten clones occupy over 4% of the sample. The sample taken for sequencing was peripheral blood. The receptors stem from a woman older than 75 with active or convalescent COVID-19.

The chain has TRBV6-5 and TRBJ1-2; 8 bases are shared with TRBD1. Germline CDR1 reads MNHEY; CDR2 reads SVGAGI. The CDR3 has 16 amino acids. V dropped 1 base and J dropped 6; count of bases not matched to a gene: 10. The CDR3, as DNA: TGTGCCAGCAGTTACTGGGGCAGGGGGCGAGATAATGGCTACACCTTC. Its protein is CASSYWGRGRDNGYTF.

The chain carries TRBV4-3 and TRBJ2-7; possible D gene TRBD1, 5 bases. This CDR3 has 13 amino acids. Trimming took off 0 bases at V and 6 bases at J, with 9 bases between the two ends. Per germline, CDR1 LGHNA and CDR2 YSLEER. The CDR3 coding sequence is TGCGCCAGCAGCCAAGACTCAGGGCGCGAGCAGTACTTC. Residues: CASSQDSGREQYF.

J is TRBJ2-7 and V is TRBV6-5; a weak D match, TRBD2 (5 bases). Deletions cut 6 bases from V and 6 bases from J, with 21 bases between. The CDR3 length is 15 residues. Germline CDR1 and CDR2: MNHEY and SVGAGI. As DNA, the CDR3 is TGTGCCAGCAGAAAGGGTGAGAGTTTTCGGGGCGAGCAGTACTTC. Amino acids: CASRKGESFRGEQYF.

There are a few counts of this clone. The J gene is TRBJ2-1, the V gene TRBV7-9; 11 nucleotides line up with TRBD2. The CDR3 runs 18 residues. J lost 4 bases, V lost 5 bases, and 13 bases had no gene match. CDR1 and CDR2 (germline): SEHNR, FQNEAQ (reference sequence). The CDR3 nucleotides read TGTGCCAGCAGCCCCATCCCACTGACTAGCGGGATTTACAATGAGCAGTTCTTC. As protein: CASSPIPLTSGIYNEQFF.

The chain recombines TRBV5-4 with TRBJ1-2, with TRBD1 matching over 7 bases. J gave up 7 bases and V 4 bases, and 7 bases lay outside the gene matches. CDR1 is SGHNT, CDR2 YYREEE, per germline (reference sequence). CDR3 length equals 13 residues. CDR3 sequence: CASSITGVGGYTF. In nucleotides, the CDR3 is TGTGCCAGCAGCATCACAGGGGTGGGTGGCTACACCTTC. Supplemented by reference TRBV5-4 and TRBJ1-2, the full variable domain reads ETGVTQSPTHLIKTRGQQVTLRCSSQSGHNTVSWYQQALGQGPQFIFQYYREEENGRGNFPPRFSGLQFPNYSSELNVNALELDDSALYLCASSITGVGGYTFGSGTRLTVV.

This clone appeared once. The rearrangement uses TRBV11-2 and TRBJ2-2, with 12 bases aligning to TRBD2. J was trimmed by 4 bases and V by 5 bases; bases with no gene match: 2. Germline loops: CDR1 SGHAT, CDR2 FQNNGV. CDR3 length: 15 residues. CDR3 sequence reads: CASSRLAGATGELFF. The DNA of the CDR3 is TGTGCCAGCAGCCGACTAGCGGGGGCCACCGGGGAGCTGTTTTTT.

The chain couples TRBV5-6 to TRBJ2-7, with TRBD2 matching over 10 bases. Germline CDR1 and CDR2: SGHDT and YYEEEE. This CDR3 comprises 15 residues. J was trimmed by 2 bases and V by 0 bases; bases with no gene match: 2. CDR3 residues: CASSLEAGGAYEQYF. The CDR3 coding sequence is TGTGCCAGCAGCTTGGAAGCGGGAGGGGCCTACGAGCAGTACTTC.

The chain has TRBV10-3 and TRBJ2-7; D perhaps matches TRBD1 (5 bases). V dropped 10 bases and J dropped 2 bases, with 12 bases sitting between them. From germline, CDR1 is ENHRY and CDR2 SYGVKD. The CDR3 length is 12 residues. The CDR3 DNA sequence: TGTGCCACCTCAGGGTGGACCTACGAGCAGTACTTC. It is translated as CATSGWTYEQYF.

V is TRBV19 and J is TRBJ2-7; TRBD1 matches at 8 bases. CDR3 length: 14 amino acids. V gave up 5 bases and J gave up 5 bases; unmatched junction bases: 8. Per the germline V gene, CDR1 is LNHDA and CDR2 is SQIVND (reference sequence). CDR3 nucleotide sequence: TGTGCCAGTAGTCCCGGACAGGGACGGCACGAGCAGTACTTC. It encodes CASSPGQGRHEQYF. Looking up the rest from reference TRBV19 and TRBJ2-7 gives the full variable domain: DGGITQSPKYLFRKEGQNVTLSCEQNLNHDAMYWYRQDPGQGLRLIYYSQIVNDFQKGDIAEGYSVSREKKESFPLTVTSAQKNPTAFYLCASSPGQGRHEQYFGPGTRLTVT.

This chain joins TRBV6-5 and TRBJ2-1, with 7 bases fitting TRBD1. The CDR3 loop spans 14 amino acids. V gave up 3 bases and J gave up 7 bases; unmatched junction bases: 6. The V gene's germline CDR1 is MNHEY and CDR2 SVGAGI. As DNA, the CDR3 is TGTGCCAGCAGTTATACAGGGGTCGATAATGAGCAGTTCTTC. Residues: CASSYTGVDNEQFF.

The V and J genes are TRBV5-1 and TRBJ2-1, with D tentatively TRBD2 (6 bases). The CDR3 length is 15 residues. V was clipped by 2 bases and J by 6 bases, with 15 bases between them. CDR1 and CDR2 (germline): SGHRS, YFSETQ. The DNA for the CDR3 is TGCGCCAGCAGCTTCAGACTAGGCGGTCCCAATGAGCAGTTCTTC. It is translated as CASSFRLGGPNEQFF.

The rearrangement joins TRBV20-1 to TRBJ2-1; 9 positions match TRBD2. CDR1 DFQATT and CDR2 SNEGSKA come from the germline V gene (reference sequence). The CDR3 has 11 amino acids. CDR3 DNA: TGCAGCGGGACTAGCAGTTATGAGCAGTTCTTC. Translated, it gives CSGTSSYEQFF.

V and J are TRBV30 and TRBJ1-5; the D is unclear. The CDR3 contains 13 residues. Trimming cost V 2 bases and J 4 bases, with 9 bases left between them. Germline loops: CDR1 GTSNPN, CDR2 SVGIG (reference sequence). CDR3 amino acids: CAWSLGRNQPQHF. The CDR3 DNA sequence: TGTGCCTGGAGTTTGGGCAGGAATCAGCCCCAGCATTTT.

V and J are TRBV28 and TRBJ1-6, with D tentatively TRBD1 (6 bases). Trimming left V 6 bases short and J 10 bases short, with 13 bases between. Germline CDR1 reads MDHEN; CDR2 reads SYDVKM. The CDR3 totals 13 residues. The CDR3 DNA follows: TGTGCCAGCAGCCGAGGGGGAGGGTCACCCCTCCACTTT. The encoded protein is CASSRGGGSPLHF.

The V call is TRBV5-6, the J call TRBJ2-2; D may match TRBD1 or TRBD2 (5 bases each). This CDR3 comprises 14 residues. Trimming removed 9 bases from V and 3 bases from J, with 15 bases in between. Germline values: CDR1 SGHDT, CDR2 YYEEEE. The CDR3 coding sequence is TGTGCCACCAGGTTGGGGGAGTACACCGGGGAGCTGTTTTTT. Translation: CATRLGEYTGELFF.

The V and J genes are TRBV15 and TRBJ2-1; 7 bases match TRBD1. In germline, CDR1 is LNHNV, CDR2 YYDKDF (reference sequence). The J segment lost 8 bases and the V segment lost 0 bases, leaving 4 bases of the junction unmatched. The CDR3 totals 14 residues. CDR3 protein: CATSRDRRGYEQFF. The CDR3 DNA follows: TGTGCCACCAGCAGAGATCGCAGGGGGTATGAGCAGTTCTTC.

This clone was seen a few times. This chain uses TRBV28 with TRBJ2-1; 12 positions match TRBD2. CDR3 length: 16 residues. The V gene's germline CDR1 is MDHEN and CDR2 SYDVKM. The ends lost 5 bases at V and 5 bases at J; junction bases unmatched: 7. The CDR3 here is CASSPPGLAGNNEQFF. The CDR3 region has the DNA TGTGCCAGCAGTCCCCCGGGACTAGCGGGCAACAATGAGCAGTTCTTC.

V gene TRBV5-1 combines with J gene TRBJ1-5; D not resolved. The germline CDR1 and CDR2 sequences are SGHRS and YFSETQ. The CDR3 sequence is 13 residues long. Between the trimmed V and J ends, which lost 2 bases and 3 bases, there was a span of 6 bases. The CDR3 protein is CASSFSLNQPQHF. For the CDR3, the DNA is TGCGCCAGCAGCTTCTCCCTCAATCAGCCCCAGCATTTT.

This chain links TRBV5-1 with TRBJ2-7, with 7 positions matching TRBD1. With V trimmed by 0 bases and J by 4 bases, 7 bases remained unmatched. Per the germline V gene, CDR1 is SGHRS and CDR2 is YFSETQ. The CDR3 totals 15 residues. The CDR3 coding sequence is TGCGCCAGCAGCTTGGAAATAGGGGGCGGTTACGAGCAGTACTTC. This encodes CASSLEIGGGYEQYF.

V usage is TRBV5-4 and J usage is TRBJ1-2, with TRBD1 matching 9 bases. In germline, CDR1 is SGHNT, CDR2 YYREEE (reference sequence). J was trimmed by 4 bases and V by 2 bases; bases with no gene match: 9. This CDR3 is built from 16 residues. The CDR3 reads CASSLGTGTGPYGYTF. In nucleotides, the CDR3 is TGTGCCAGCAGCTTAGGTACCGGGACAGGGCCCTATGGCTACACCTTC.

This sequence joins TRBV7-2 and TRBJ2-7, with 11 bases matching TRBD2. Germline V gene data show CDR1 as SGHTA and CDR2 as FQGNSA. The CDR3 spans 17 residues. J was trimmed by 6 bases and V by 8 bases; bases with no gene match: 18. CDR3 nucleotide sequence: TGTGCCAGCTCCTCGAAAGTCAATAGCGGGAGGGCCGGCGAGCAGTACTTC. This sequence encodes CASSSKVNSGRAGEQYF.

Here the CDR3 DNA reads TGCAGTGCTAGTCTCGGTATGAACACTGAAGCTTTCTTT. This sequence encodes CSASLGMNTEAFF. This chain uses TRBV20-1 with TRBJ1-1; no clear D. Trimming cost V 3 bases and J 0 bases, with 8 bases left between them. CDR3 length equals 13 residues. The germline gives CDR1 DFQATT, CDR2 SNEGSKA (reference sequence).

DNA for the CDR3: TGTGCCAGCAGCCTCACACAGGGGGACTATGGCTACACCTTC. Amino acid sequence: CASSLTQGDYGYTF. The chain is built from TRBV13 and TRBJ1-2, with TRBD1 matching over 8 bases. The germline V gene encodes CDR1 PRHDT and CDR2 FYEKMQ (reference sequence). The V and J ends lost 5 bases and 3 bases, in that order; junction bases with no gene match: 5. The CDR3 is 14 amino acids.

The V and J genes are TRBV28 and TRBJ1-6; D not certain. Looked up from germline, CDR1 is MDHEN and CDR2 is SYDVKM. The CDR3 length is 10 residues. The V end lost 4 bases, the J end lost 15 bases, and 7 bases lay between the germline ends. The DNA of the CDR3 is TGTGCCAGCAGTTCATCAGTCCTCCACTTT. It yields the protein CASSSSVLHF.

The gene calls are TRBV10-3 and TRBJ2-7; D is possibly TRBD1 (6 bases). The V gene's germline CDR1 is ENHRY and CDR2 SYGVKD. Trimming removed 4 bases at V and 5 bases at J, with 15 bases between. The CDR3 consists of 14 residues. CDR3 amino acids: CAISGTGRGHEQYF. DNA for the CDR3: TGTGCCATCAGTGGGACTGGCAGGGGCCACGAGCAGTACTTC.

V and J are TRBV10-3 and TRBJ1-2; D is unresolved. Trimming left V 2 bases short and J 1 base short, with 14 bases between. There are 16 residues in the CDR3. CDR1 and CDR2 from the germline V gene are ENHRY and SYGVKD. CDR3 coding DNA: TGTGCCATCAGTGAGGGTATTGAGGAGAGTAACTATGGCTACACCTTC. This translates into CAISEGIEESNYGYTF.

This clone was counted once. This chain links TRBV10-3 with TRBJ2-1; 7 nucleotides match TRBD1. The germline CDR1 and CDR2 sequences are ENHRY and SYGVKD. J gave up 3 bases and V 2 bases, and 10 bases lay outside the gene matches. This CDR3 contains 17 residues. The CDR3 sequence: CAISETKGTANYNEQFF. In DNA form, the CDR3 reads TGTGCCATCAGTGAGACCAAAGGGACAGCTAACTACAATGAGCAGTTCTTC.

With regard to this clone: Additional DNA sequences in this sample encode the identical CDR3. This rearrangement joins TRBV6-5 to TRBJ1-5; weak D call: TRBD1 (5 bases). The CDR3 is made up of 12 amino acids. V dropped 11 bases and J dropped 1 base, with 9 bases sitting between them. Germline V gene data show CDR1 as MNHEY and CDR2 as SVGAGI. CDR3 coding DNA: TGTGCCGCAGGGTACAGCAATCAGCCCCAGCATTTT. It translates to CAAGYSNQPQHF.

CDR3 in DNA: TGTGCCAGCAGCCAGTTGACAGGGAACACTGAAGCTTTCTTT. Amino acids: CASSQLTGNTEAFF. The chain combines TRBV3-1 (or the pseudogene TRBV3-2) with TRBJ1-1; TRBD1 might be the D (6 bases). V shed 3 bases and J shed 1 base, with 9 bases lying between them. The V gene's germline CDR1 is LGHDT and CDR2 YNNKEL (reference sequence). The CDR3 has 14 amino acids.

The chain uses TRBV28 and TRBJ2-7, with 7 bases aligning to TRBD1. CDR3 length: 13 amino acids. Germline assignment: CDR1 MDHEN and CDR2 SYDVKM. V was pared by 5 bases and J by 2 bases, with 3 bases of the junction left unmatched. The DNA for the CDR3 is TGTGCCAGCAGTCGACAGGGAACCTACGAGCAGTACTTC. Translating it yields CASSRQGTYEQYF.